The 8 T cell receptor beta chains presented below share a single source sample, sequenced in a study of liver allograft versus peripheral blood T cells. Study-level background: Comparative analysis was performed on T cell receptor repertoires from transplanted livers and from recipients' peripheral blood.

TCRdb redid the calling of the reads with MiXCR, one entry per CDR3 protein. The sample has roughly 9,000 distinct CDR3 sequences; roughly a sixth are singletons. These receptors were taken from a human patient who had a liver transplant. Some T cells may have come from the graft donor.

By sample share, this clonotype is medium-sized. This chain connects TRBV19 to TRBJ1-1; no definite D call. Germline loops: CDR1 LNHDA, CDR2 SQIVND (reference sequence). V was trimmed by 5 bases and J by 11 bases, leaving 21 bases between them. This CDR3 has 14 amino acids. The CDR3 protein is CASSLDLRAKEAFF. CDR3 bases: TGTGCCAGTAGTCTCGACTTAAGGGCGAAAGAGGCTTTCTTT.

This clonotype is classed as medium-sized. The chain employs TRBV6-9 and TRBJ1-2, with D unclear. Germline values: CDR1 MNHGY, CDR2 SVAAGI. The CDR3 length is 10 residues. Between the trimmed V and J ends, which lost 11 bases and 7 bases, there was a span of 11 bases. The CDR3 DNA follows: TGTGCCCCGCGAGAGGTTGGCTACACCTTC. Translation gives CAPREVGYTF.

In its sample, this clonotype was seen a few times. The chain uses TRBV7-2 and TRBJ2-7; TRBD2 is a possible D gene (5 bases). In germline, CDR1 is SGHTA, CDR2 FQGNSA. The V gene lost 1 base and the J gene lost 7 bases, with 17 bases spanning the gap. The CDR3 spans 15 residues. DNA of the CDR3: TGTGCCAGCAGCTTAGAGTACAGTTCTAGCAAGGAGCAGTACTTC. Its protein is CASSLEYSSSKEQYF.

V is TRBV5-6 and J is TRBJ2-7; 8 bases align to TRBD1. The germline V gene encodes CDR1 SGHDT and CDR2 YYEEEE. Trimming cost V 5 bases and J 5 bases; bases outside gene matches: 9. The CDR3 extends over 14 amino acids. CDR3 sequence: CASRIRDRGHEQYF. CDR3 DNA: TGTGCCAGCAGAATCCGAGACAGGGGACACGAGCAGTACTTC.

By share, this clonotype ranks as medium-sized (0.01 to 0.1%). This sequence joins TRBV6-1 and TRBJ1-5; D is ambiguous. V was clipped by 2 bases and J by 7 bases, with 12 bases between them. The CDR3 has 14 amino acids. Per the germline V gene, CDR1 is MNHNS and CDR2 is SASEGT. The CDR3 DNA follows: TGTGCCAGCAGTGAATTAGGTGGGGTCCAGCCCCAGCATTTT. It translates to CASSELGGVQPQHF.

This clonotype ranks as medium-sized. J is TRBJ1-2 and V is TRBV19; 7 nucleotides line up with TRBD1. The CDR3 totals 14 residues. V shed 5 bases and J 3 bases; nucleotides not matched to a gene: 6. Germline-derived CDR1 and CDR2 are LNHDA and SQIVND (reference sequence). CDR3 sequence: CASSVQGNDYGYTF. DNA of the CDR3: TGTGCCAGTAGTGTACAGGGGAATGACTATGGCTACACCTTC. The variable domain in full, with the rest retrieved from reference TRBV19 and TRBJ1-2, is DGGITQSPKYLFRKEGQNVTLSCEQNLNHDAMYWYRQDPGQGLRLIYYSQIVNDFQKGDIAEGYSVSREKKESFPLTVTSAQKNPTAFYLCASSVQGNDYGYTFGSGTRLTVV.

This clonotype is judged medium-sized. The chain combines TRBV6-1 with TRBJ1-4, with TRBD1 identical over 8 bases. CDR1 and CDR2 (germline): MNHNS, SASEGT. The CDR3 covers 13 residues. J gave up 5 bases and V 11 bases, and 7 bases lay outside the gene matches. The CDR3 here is CAGRTGPNEKLFF. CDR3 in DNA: TGTGCCGGTAGGACAGGGCCAAATGAAAAACTGTTTTTT.

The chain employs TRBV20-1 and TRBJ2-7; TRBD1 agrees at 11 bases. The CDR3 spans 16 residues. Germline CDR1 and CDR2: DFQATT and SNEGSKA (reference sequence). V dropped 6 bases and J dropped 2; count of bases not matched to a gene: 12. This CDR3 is CSALGQGAKLTYEQYF. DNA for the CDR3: TGCAGTGCGCTCGGACAGGGGGCGAAATTAACCTACGAGCAGTACTTC.